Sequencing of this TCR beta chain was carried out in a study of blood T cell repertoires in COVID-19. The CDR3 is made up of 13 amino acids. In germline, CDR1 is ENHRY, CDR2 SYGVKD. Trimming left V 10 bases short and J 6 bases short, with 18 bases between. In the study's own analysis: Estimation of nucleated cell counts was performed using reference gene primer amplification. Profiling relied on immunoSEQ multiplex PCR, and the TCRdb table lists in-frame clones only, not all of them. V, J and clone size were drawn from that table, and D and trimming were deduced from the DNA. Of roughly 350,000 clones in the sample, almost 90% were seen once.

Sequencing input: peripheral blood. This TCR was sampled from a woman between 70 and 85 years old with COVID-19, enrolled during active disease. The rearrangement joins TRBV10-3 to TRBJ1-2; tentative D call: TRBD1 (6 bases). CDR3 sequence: CATRTAQENGYTF. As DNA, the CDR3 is TGTGCCACGAGGACAGCCCAGGAAAATGGCTACACCTTC.